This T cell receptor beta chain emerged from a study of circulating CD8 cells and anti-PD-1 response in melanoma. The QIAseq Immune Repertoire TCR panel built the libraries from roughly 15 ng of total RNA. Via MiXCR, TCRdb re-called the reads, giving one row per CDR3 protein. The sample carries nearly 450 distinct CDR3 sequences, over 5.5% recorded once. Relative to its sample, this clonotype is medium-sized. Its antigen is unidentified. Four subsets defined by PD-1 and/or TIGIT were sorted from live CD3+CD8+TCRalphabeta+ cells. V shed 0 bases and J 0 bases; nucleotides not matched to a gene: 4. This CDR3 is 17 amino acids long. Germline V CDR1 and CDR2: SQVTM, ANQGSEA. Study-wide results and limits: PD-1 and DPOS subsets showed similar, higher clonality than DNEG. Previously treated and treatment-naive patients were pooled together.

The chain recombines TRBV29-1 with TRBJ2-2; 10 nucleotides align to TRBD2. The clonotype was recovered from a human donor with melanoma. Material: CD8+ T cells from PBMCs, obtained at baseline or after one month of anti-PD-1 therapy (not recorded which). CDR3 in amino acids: CSVEDLGLAPNTGELFF. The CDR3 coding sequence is TGCAGCGTTGAAGATTTGGGACTAGCGCCGAACACCGGGGAGCTGTTTTTT.